These 20 T cell receptor beta chains share one sample of origin, sequenced in a study of T cells in narcolepsy. The data were produced by immunoSEQ multiplex PCR, yet TCRdb's version contains in-frame clones alone and is incomplete. This repertoire shows 27,000 or so clones, 86% found once; its top ten account for 1% to 1.3%. Material for sequencing was CD45RA- memory CD4+ T cells from PBMCs. Every receptor here comes from a human donor with narcolepsy.

On this clone itself: In the same sample, other DNA sequences code for this CDR3. V and J are TRBV7-2 and TRBJ2-3; a weak D match, TRBD2 (7 bases). Trimming took 6 bases from V and 9 from J, leaving 13 bases between them. The CDR3 spans 12 residues. CDR1 and CDR2 from the germline V gene are SGHTA and FQGNSA. The CDR3 DNA reads as TGTGCCAGCAGGAACCGCGGGGGCACGCAGTATTTT. Protein product: CASRNRGGTQYF. Supplemented by reference TRBV7-2 and TRBJ2-3, the full variable domain reads GAGVSQSPSNKVTEKGKDVELRCDPISGHTALYWYRQSLGQGLEFLIYFQGNSAPDKSGLPSDRFSAERTGGSVSTLTIQRTQQEDSAVYLCASRNRGGTQYFGPGTRLTVL.

This clone was counted between two and nine times. The chain links TRBV2 to TRBJ2-1; no definite D call. The CDR3 covers 11 residues. CDR1 is SNHLY and CDR2 is FYNNEI in the germline V gene. Trimming removed 7 bases from V and 9 bases from J, with 10 bases in between. The DNA of the CDR3 is TGTGCCAGCACAATAGCCTTTGAGCAGTTCTTC. This encodes CASTIAFEQFF.

V and J are TRBV29-1 and TRBJ2-1; 11 bases line up with TRBD2. Germline CDR1 SQVTM, CDR2 ANQGSEA. The CDR3 contains 14 residues. The V gene end was trimmed by 7 bases and the J gene end by 6 bases; junction bases not matched to a gene: 8. In DNA, the CDR3 is TGCAGCGCATTGACTAGCGGGGCACTCAATGAGCAGTTCTTC. Translating it yields CSALTSGALNEQFF.

The table lists this clone with a few counts. The chain carries TRBV5-1 and TRBJ1-5; possible D gene TRBD1, 5 bases. The length of the CDR3 is 15 residues. Per germline, CDR1 SGHRS and CDR2 YFSETQ. Trimming removed 4 bases from V and 5 bases from J, with 16 bases in between. Here the CDR3 DNA reads TGCGCCAGCAGCAAGGATGGGGGGGGACATCAGCCCCAGCATTTT. It codes for CASSKDGGGHQPQHF.

This rearrangement joins TRBV11-2 to TRBJ1-1; no clear D gene. Looked up from germline, CDR1 is SGHAT and CDR2 is FQNNGV. V was pared by 3 bases and J by 4 bases, with 15 bases between. The length of the CDR3 is 15 residues. CDR3 in amino acids: CASSLDTNWGTEAFF. CDR3 coding DNA: TGTGCCAGCAGCTTGGATACAAACTGGGGCACTGAAGCTTTCTTT. Using reference TRBV11-2 and TRBJ1-1 for the parts outside the CDR3, the full variable domain is EAGVAQSPRYKIIEKRQSVAFWCNPISGHATLYWYQQILGQGPKLLIQFQNNGVVDDSQLPKDRFSAERLKGVDSTLKIQPAKLEDSAVYLCASSLDTNWGTEAFFGQGTRLTVV.

The rearrangement links TRBV5-1 to TRBJ1-6, with 9 positions matching TRBD1. Germline V lookup: CDR1 SGHRS, CDR2 YFSETQ. J was trimmed by 8 bases and V by 4 bases; bases with no gene match: 4. This CDR3 contains 14 residues. Written as DNA, the CDR3 is TGCGCCAGCAGCCTCCGGGACAGGGATTCACCCCTCCACTTT. As protein: CASSLRDRDSPLHF.

J is TRBJ2-5 and V is TRBV5-4, with D possibly TRBD2 on 6 matching bases. Trimming took off 3 bases at V and 9 bases at J, with 21 bases between the two ends. Germline CDR1 SGHNT, CDR2 YYREEE (reference sequence). CDR3 length equals 15 residues. The CDR3 loop reads CASSSLGVAEKPQYF. The CDR3, as DNA: TGTGCCAGCAGCTCCCTCGGGGTAGCGGAGAAGCCCCAGTACTTC. Using reference TRBV5-4 and TRBJ2-5 for the parts outside the CDR3, the full variable domain is ETGVTQSPTHLIKTRGQQVTLRCSSQSGHNTVSWYQQALGQGPQFIFQYYREEENGRGNFPPRFSGLQFPNYSSELNVNALELDDSALYLCASSSLGVAEKPQYFGPGTRLLVL.

This clone was found a few times. The CDR3 DNA reads TGTGCCAGCAGCGTAGCCCCACTAGGGGGGAAAGATACGCAGTATTTT. Its protein product is CASSVAPLGGKDTQYF. V usage is TRBV9 and J usage is TRBJ2-3; TRBD1 or TRBD2 may be the D gene (6 bases each). Trimming pared 0 bases from V and 5 bases from J, leaving 16 bases between. The CDR3 totals 16 residues. Germline CDR1 SGDLS, CDR2 YYNGEE.

The chain combines TRBV29-1 with TRBJ1-1; TRBD1 matches at 10 bases. Trimming removed 2 bases from V and 5 bases from J; junction bases left unmatched: 2. The CDR3 extends over 13 amino acids. Germline CDR1 is SQVTM and CDR2 is ANQGSEA. In DNA form, the CDR3 reads TGCAGCGTTGAACAGGACAGGGGGACTGAAGCTTTCTTT. This translates into CSVEQDRGTEAFF.

The genes are TRBV29-1 and TRBJ2-5, with D hard to call. Germline V lookup: CDR1 SQVTM, CDR2 ANQGSEA. V lost 6 bases and J 5 bases, leaving 13 bases between the germline ends. CDR3 length: 12 residues. CDR3 amino acids: CSVDAASETQYF. CDR3 bases: TGCAGCGTAGACGCAGCGTCGGAGACCCAGTACTTC.

The V call is TRBV15, the J call TRBJ2-1; D is uncertain. The CDR3 sequence is 12 residues long. Germline V gene lookup returns CDR1 LNHNV and CDR2 YYDKDF (reference sequence). V lost 1 base and J 8 bases, leaving 6 bases between the germline ends. CDR3 DNA sequence: TGTGCCACCAGCAGAGCGGTCCATGAGCAGTTCTTC. Amino acid sequence: CATSRAVHEQFF.

The J gene is TRBJ2-5, the V gene TRBV4-1; D perhaps matches TRBD2 (7 bases). Trimming cost V 1 base and J 3 bases, with 9 bases left between them. The germline V gene encodes CDR1 MGHRA and CDR2 YSYEKL. There are 14 residues in the CDR3. CDR3 sequence: CASSQGEGEETQYF. In nucleotides, the CDR3 is TGCGCCAGCAGCCAAGGGGAGGGGGAAGAGACCCAGTACTTC.

This chain connects TRBV27 to TRBJ1-2, with D possibly TRBD1 on 5 matching bases. Trimming took off 2 bases at V and 7 bases at J, with 14 bases between the two ends. Germline V gene lookup returns CDR1 MNHEY and CDR2 SMNVEV (reference sequence). The CDR3 consists of 14 residues. CDR3 coding DNA: TGTGCCAGCAGTTTAAGGCGTCAGGGTTTTGGCTACACCTTC. Translated: CASSLRRQGFGYTF.

V usage is TRBV11-2 and J usage is TRBJ1-6; no reliable D call. Trimming took off 2 bases at V and 11 bases at J, with 10 bases between the two ends. The V gene's germline CDR1 is SGHAT and CDR2 FQNNGV. CDR3 length: 13 amino acids. This chain's CDR3 is CASSLSGRAPLHF. DNA of the CDR3: TGTGCCAGCAGCTTATCTGGTCGGGCACCCCTCCACTTT.

The chain links TRBV7-9 to TRBJ1-2; the match to TRBD1 covers 7 bases. V shed 4 bases and J 9 bases; nucleotides not matched to a gene: 11. This CDR3 contains 14 residues. Germline V gene sequence: CDR1 SEHNR, CDR2 FQNEAQ (reference sequence). The CDR3 sequence is CASSSLPGGFRYTF. CDR3 coding DNA: TGTGCCAGCAGCTCCCTGCCAGGGGGTTTCCGCTACACCTTC.

This chain connects TRBV6-6 to TRBJ2-2, with D perhaps being TRBD1 or TRBD2 (5 bases each). Between the trimmed V and J ends, which lost 4 bases and 5 bases, there was a span of 14 bases. The CDR3 has 15 amino acids. The germline V gene has CDR1 MNHNY and CDR2 SVGAGI (reference sequence). The CDR3 sequence: CASSFQGTGTGELFF. The CDR3, as DNA: TGTGCCAGCAGTTTCCAGGGTACGGGGACCGGGGAGCTGTTTTTT.

In the case of this clone: The same CDR3 arises from other DNA sequences in this sample as well. The CDR3 sequence: CASSLEGTYNEQFF. CDR3 nucleotide sequence: TGCGCCAGCAGCTTGGAAGGGACTTACAATGAGCAGTTCTTC. V is TRBV5-1 and J is TRBJ2-1, with a tentative D call TRBD2 (6 bases). The CDR3 is 14 amino acids. Germline loops: CDR1 SGHRS, CDR2 YFSETQ. The ends were cut back, 0 bases at V and 4 bases at J, with 8 bases in the middle.

The V call is TRBV6-1, the J call TRBJ1-2; D is perhaps TRBD1 (6 bases). The CDR3 runs 15 residues. Trimming removed 1 base at V and 3 bases at J, with 12 bases between. Germline assignment: CDR1 MNHNS and CDR2 SASEGT. The CDR3 DNA reads TGTGCCAGCAGTGAAGGGGGGCGGAGGGACTATGGCTACACCTTC. This codes for CASSEGGRRDYGYTF.

The chain carries TRBV7-8 and TRBJ2-5; D possibly uses TRBD1 or TRBD2 (6 bases each). Between the trimmed V and J ends, which lost 0 bases and 6 bases, there was a span of 11 bases. From germline, CDR1 is SGHVS and CDR2 FQNEAQ. The CDR3 extends over 14 amino acids. CDR3 nucleotides: TGTGCCAGCAGCTTAGCGGGGGGCCTGCAGACCCAGTACTTC. Its protein is CASSLAGGLQTQYF.

The chain carries TRBV4-1 and TRBJ1-5; D uncertain. Germline CDR1 and CDR2: MGHRA and YSYEKL. CDR3 length equals 15 residues. The germline V and J ends were trimmed by 4 bases and 8 bases, with 18 bases remaining between them. In DNA, the CDR3 is TGCGCCAGCAGCCCTACCTGGAGGGCAGGAAAGCCCCAGCATTTT. It translates to CASSPTWRAGKPQHF.